This is a list of T cell receptor beta chains from one sample in a study of CD8 T cells in ankylosing spondylitis. TCRdb re-derived calls from the 5' RACE reads in MiXCR, one entry per CDR3 protein. Of 650,000 to 800,000 distinct CDR3 sequences detected, roughly 19% appear once; the ten largest clones hold about 19%. The sample taken for sequencing was blood, either unsorted or a sorted T cell fraction (not recorded which). The source is a male donor with ankylosing spondylitis. Both conserved end residues are part of each CDR3. The D gene is left open where the match is weak. Clone size is given for some rows only: seen once, a few or many times, or a class if the clone is expanded.

V,J,size,D,CDR3,DNA
TRBV12-3/TRBV12-4,TRBJ2-1,many,NA,CASSFEGSSYNEQFF,TGTGCCAGCAGTTTTGAGGGAAGCTCCTACAATGAGCAGTTCTTC
TRBV19,TRBJ1-2,NA,NA,CASMTYYGYTF,TGTGCCAGTATGACCTACTATGGCTACACCTTC
TRBV12-3/TRBV12-4,TRBJ2-7,many,NA,CASSRDGPPYEQYF,TGTGCCAGCAGTCGGGACGGACCCCCCTACGAGCAGTACTTC
TRBV7-3,TRBJ1-4,NA,NA,CASSLTEQGLGQLMKNCFF,NA
TRBV30,TRBJ2-5,NA,NA,CAWTSGETQYF,TGTGCCTGGACAAGCGGAGAGACCCAGTACTTC
TRBV7-6,TRBJ2-3,NA,NA,CASSRSTGRDTQYF,TGTGCCAGCAGCCGAAGTACGGGGCGGGATACGCAGTATTTT
TRBV27,TRBJ1-1,few,NA,CASSYDTNTEAFF,TGTGCCAGCAGTTACGACACGAACACTGAAGCTTTCTTT
TRBV29-1,TRBJ1-3,many,NA,CSVGEGNTIYF,TGCAGCGTTGGAGAAGGAAACACCATATATTTT
TRBV30,TRBJ2-1,NA,NA,CAWSVSRHNEQFF,TGTGCCTGGAGTGTATCTCGGCATAATGAGCAGTTCTTC
TRBV4-2,TRBJ2-7,NA,NA,CASSQDGVAYEQYF,TGTGCCAGCAGCCAAGATGGGGTCGCCTACGAGCAGTACTTC
TRBV20-1,TRBJ2-6,few,NA,CSAGPWSGANVLTF,TGCAGTGCTGGGCCCTGGTCAGGGGCCAACGTCCTGACTTTC
TRBV7-9,TRBJ1-6,few,NA,CASSLGSSDNSPLHF,TGTGCCAGCAGTCTAGGGAGTTCGGATAATTCACCCCTCCACTTT
TRBV5-1,TRBJ2-1,NA,TRBD1,CASSIGQGAYNEQFF,TGCGCCAGCAGCATCGGACAGGGGGCCTACAATGAGCAGTTCTTC
TRBV7-3,TRBJ1-1,NA,NA,CASSSGGRGVNTEAFF,TGTGCCAGCAGCTCGGGGGGAAGGGGGGTGAACACTGAAGCTTTCTTT
TRBV4-1,TRBJ2-3,NA,NA,CASSLREGTDTQYF,TGCGCCAGCAGCCTCAGGGAAGGCACAGATACGCAGTATTTT
TRBV30,TRBJ2-1,few,TRBD1,CAWSLGTGLNEQFF,TGTGCCTGGAGTTTAGGGACAGGGCTCAATGAGCAGTTCTTC
TRBV9,TRBJ1-1,once,NA,CASSVVPAGNTEAFF,TGTGCCAGCAGCGTAGTCCCCGCCGGGAACACTGAAGCTTTCTTT
TRBV20-1,TRBJ2-3,NA,NA,CSARSRSGGLTDTQYF,TGCAGTGCTAGATCTCGGTCAGGGGGACTCACAGATACGCAGTATTTT
TRBV7-2,TRBJ2-7,few,NA,CASSLGLSAYYEQYF,TGTGCCAGCAGCTTAGGTCTTAGCGCCTACTACGAGCAGTACTTC
TRBV3-1,TRBJ2-1,few,TRBD2,CASRFLAGGLNEQFF,TGTGCCAGCAGGTTTCTAGCGGGAGGGTTGAATGAGCAGTTCTTC
TRBV3-1,TRBJ2-2,NA,NA,CASSQEEGGELFF,TGTGCCAGCAGCCAAGAGGAGGGCGGGGAGCTGTTTTTT
TRBV6-5,TRBJ2-3,NA,NA,CASSSPLSGGTDTQYF,TGTGCCAGCAGTTCCCCCCTATCAGGGGGCACAGATACGCAGTATTTT
TRBV7-2,TRBJ1-1,NA,NA,CASSPEIVTEAFF,TGTGCCAGCAGCCCGGAAATTGTCACTGAAGCTTTCTTT
TRBV7-9,TRBJ2-3,NA,NA,CASSLVWGSEDTQYF,TGTGCCAGCAGCTTAGTTTGGGGATCCGAAGATACGCAGTATTTT
TRBV7-2,TRBJ1-6,many,NA,CASSLREELGSPLHF,TGTGCCAGCAGCTTAAGGGAGGAGCTGGGATCACCCCTCCACTTT
TRBV29-1,TRBJ2-7,many,NA,CSVRTLTYEQYF,TGCAGCGTCAGGACCTTAACCTACGAGCAGTACTTC
TRBV12-3/TRBV12-4,TRBJ1-2,NA,TRBD1,CASIPGDRNNYGYTF,TGTGCCAGCATCCCAGGGGACAGGAATAACTATGGCTACACCTTC
TRBV20-1,TRBJ2-3,few,TRBD2,CSARARGGRDTQYF,TGCAGTGCTAGAGCACGGGGGGGCCGCGATACGCAGTATTTT
TRBV10-2,TRBJ2-1,many,NA,CASSESLSGEQFF,TGCGCCAGCAGTGAGTCGCTGAGCGGTGAGCAGTTCTTC
TRBV24-1,TRBJ1-5,few,TRBD1,CATSDPRTGGGNQPQHF,TGTGCCACCAGTGATCCCAGGACAGGGGGAGGGAATCAGCCCCAGCATTTT
TRBV30,TRBJ2-3,NA,NA,CAWSIRTSTDTQYF,TGTGCCTGGAGTATAAGGACTAGCACAGATACGCAGTATTTT
TRBV15,TRBJ2-5,few,NA,CATSRESLGVEETQYF,TGTGCCACCAGCAGAGAATCTTTAGGGGTTGAAGAGACCCAGTACTTC
TRBV5-1,TRBJ2-3,few,TRBD2,CASSISGSVTDTQYF,TGCGCCAGCAGCATTAGCGGGAGTGTCACAGATACGCAGTATTTT
TRBV4-2,TRBJ1-6,NA,NA,CASSQAPREGSPLHF,TGTGCCAGCAGCCAAGCTCCCAGGGAGGGTTCACCCCTCCACTTT
TRBV29-1,TRBJ2-3,few,TRBD2,CSVDWTSGGTDTQYF,TGCAGCGTTGATTGGACTAGCGGAGGCACAGATACGCAGTATTTT
TRBV5-1,TRBJ2-1,NA,NA,CASSLMAVYNEQFF,TGCGCCAGCAGCTTGATGGCAGTTTACAATGAGCAGTTCTTC
TRBV12-3/TRBV12-4,TRBJ2-1,few,TRBD2,CASSLAGLAGVNEQFF,TGTGCCAGCAGTTTAGCGGGACTAGCGGGAGTTAATGAGCAGTTCTTC
TRBV9,TRBJ2-2,NA,TRBD1,CASSRQGAGTGELFF,TGTGCCAGCAGTAGACAGGGGGCAGGCACCGGGGAGCTGTTTTTT
TRBV12-3/TRBV12-4,TRBJ2-1,few,TRBD2,CASSGGLAGSAAWNEQFF,TGTGCCAGCAGCGGGGGACTAGCGGGTTCCGCCGCATGGAATGAGCAGTTCTTC
TRBV7-9,TRBJ2-5,few,TRBD1,CASSDRALQETQYF,TGTGCCAGCAGCGACAGGGCCCTACAAGAGACCCAGTACTTC
TRBV7-8,TRBJ2-7,NA,NA,CASSLAGVSGEQYF,TGTGCCAGCAGCTTAGCCGGGGTGTCGGGAGAGCAGTACTTC
TRBV3-1,TRBJ2-5,few,NA,CASSLLVSPQETQYF,TGTGCCAGCAGCCTGCTAGTGTCTCCTCAAGAGACCCAGTACTTC
TRBV11-3,TRBJ2-5,NA,NA,CASSLVLVAGRETQYF,TGTGCCAGCAGCTTAGTTCTTGTGGCGGGTAGGGAGACCCAGTACTTC
TRBV12-3/TRBV12-4,TRBJ2-3,many,NA,CASSLERDPDTQYF,TGTGCCAGCAGTTTAGAGAGGGACCCAGATACGCAGTATTTT
TRBV12-3/TRBV12-4,TRBJ2-1,many,NA,CASSLGGLSSYNEQFF,TGTGCCAGCAGTTTGGGGGGGCTGAGCTCCTACAATGAGCAGTTCTTC
TRBV5-6,TRBJ2-1,NA,NA,CASSGGPGRISRRGDEQFF,TGTGCCAGCAGCGGGGGACCCGGTCGGATTAGCCGGAGAGGCGATGAGCAGTTCTTC
TRBV18,TRBJ1-5,NA,NA,CASSPGQLENQPQHF,TGTGCCAGCTCACCCGGACAGTTGGAGAATCAGCCCCAGCATTTT
TRBV29-1,TRBJ2-5,NA,NA,CSVGTFKETQYF,TGCAGCGTTGGGACTTTTAAAGAGACCCAGTACTTC
TRBV11-2,TRBJ2-1,many,NA,CASSPGGTYNEQFF,TGTGCCAGCAGCCCCGGAGGGACTTACAATGAGCAGTTCTTC
TRBV11-3,TRBJ2-2,NA,NA,CASSSAMAGELFF,TGTGCCAGCAGCTCCGCAATGGCCGGGGAGCTGTTTTTT
TRBV29-1,TRBJ2-7,NA,NA,CSVETQGRDYEQYF,TGCAGCGTGGAAACACAGGGTAGGGACTACGAGCAGTACTTC
TRBV5-5,TRBJ2-7,few,NA,CASSIGQPSSYEQYF,TGTGCCAGCAGCATCGGACAGCCTAGCTCCTACGAGCAGTACTTC
TRBV20-1,TRBJ2-1,NA,TRBD2,CSARRGGGPYNEQFF,TGCAGTGCTAGACGGGGCGGGGGGCCCTACAATGAGCAGTTCTTC
TRBV7-2,TRBJ2-3,NA,NA,CASSSSGPGGDTQYF,TGTGCCAGCAGCTCTAGCGGGCCAGGGGGAGATACGCAGTATTTT
TRBV7-3,TRBJ2-2,few,TRBD2,CASSSYGRAGGELFF,TGTGCCAGCAGCTCCTACGGGAGGGCTGGCGGGGAGCTGTTTTTT